This T cell receptor beta chain came from a study of T cell responses to AZD1222 COVID-19 vaccine. Regarding this clone: Its specificity is not known.

Trimming took 4 bases from V and 0 from J, leaving 7 bases between them. The CDR3 covers 14 residues. Germline CDR1 SEHNR, CDR2 FQNEAQ (reference sequence). General study findings and limits: Spike was spanned by vaccine-associated CD4 TCRs, with dominance at 160-218 and 743-854.

Assay used: immunoSEQ multiplex PCR; TCRdb lists only in-frame clones, some missing. The repertoire consists of over 100,000 clones, with about 85% occurring once and the leading ten covering 2% to 3%. The sequence derives from an adult in good health. The material sequenced was peripheral blood, taken on day 0 of AZD1222 vaccination. The J gene is TRBJ1-5, the V gene TRBV7-9; D not certain. The CDR3 region is CASSSVDSNQPQHF. The DNA for the CDR3 is TGTGCCAGCAGCTCCGTGGATAGCAATCAGCCCCAGCATTTT.